One sample yielded the 8 T cell receptor beta chains listed below, sequenced in a study of Ad26.COV2.S vaccination and SARS-CoV-2 variants. TCRdb keeps only in-frame clones here, not all; method: immunoSEQ multiplex PCR. The sample holds hundreds of thousands of clones, approximately 90% seen once. The sequenced sample was peripheral blood, obtained after recovery from COVID-19. The source is a human donor who had recovered from COVID-19.

This chain uses TRBV7-2 with TRBJ2-1; D call uncertain. The CDR3 has 15 amino acids. Germline loops: CDR1 SGHTA, CDR2 FQGNSA. The V end was cut by 4 bases, the J end by 6 bases, with 16 bases between. The CDR3, as DNA: TGTGCCAGCAGCTCCCTGACGGCGGCAGTCAATGAGCAGTTCTTC. This translates into CASSSLTAAVNEQFF.

This rearrangement joins TRBV7-8 to TRBJ2-1, with 9 bases that match TRBD2. This CDR3 contains 12 residues. From germline, CDR1 is SGHVS and CDR2 FQNEAQ. J gave up 7 bases and V 9 bases, and 4 bases lay outside the gene matches. CDR3 region: CASGLAPNEQFF. The DNA of the CDR3 is TGTGCCAGTGGACTAGCGCCTAATGAGCAGTTCTTC.

V usage is TRBV3-1 (or the pseudogene TRBV3-2) and J usage is TRBJ1-1, with 7 bases matching TRBD1. CDR3 length: 15 residues. The trim removed 3 bases at V and 3 bases at J, leaving 7 bases unmatched. CDR1 is LGHDT and CDR2 is YNNKEL in the germline V gene (reference sequence). The CDR3 DNA sequence: TGTGCCAGCAGCCACGGTCAAGACAGGGACACTGAAGCTTTCTTT. It codes for CASSHGQDRDTEAFF.

This chain uses TRBV5-4 with TRBJ2-7; D may correspond to TRBD1 or TRBD2 (5 bases each). The CDR3 is 16 amino acids. The germline V and J ends were trimmed by 0 bases and 6 bases, with 19 bases remaining between them. CDR1 and CDR2 from the germline V gene are SGHNT and YYREEE (reference sequence). This CDR3 is CASSLDRRQGVPEQYF. The CDR3 DNA reads as TGTGCCAGCAGCTTGGATAGGAGGCAGGGTGTCCCCGAGCAGTACTTC.

J is TRBJ2-6 and V is TRBV29-1, with D hard to call. The V gene lost 2 bases and the J gene lost 3 bases, with 14 bases spanning the gap. Germline V lookup: CDR1 SQVTM, CDR2 ANQGSEA. This CDR3 contains 16 residues. In DNA, the CDR3 is TGCAGCGTTGAATTACGTTGGTCGGATGGGGCCAACGTCCTGACTTTC. Amino acid sequence: CSVELRWSDGANVLTF.

V and J are TRBV12-3 or TRBV12-4 and TRBJ1-1, with a weak D call TRBD1 (5 bases). The V and J ends lost 3 bases and 7 bases respectively, with 6 bases between them. This CDR3 region has 11 residues. The CDR3 sequence is CASSFQGEAFF. The CDR3 nucleotides are TGTGCCAGCAGTTTTCAGGGTGAAGCTTTCTTT.

V is TRBV6-5 and J is TRBJ1-1; maybe TRBD1 (5 bases). CDR1 is MNHEY and CDR2 is SVGAGI in the germline V gene. V lost 8 bases and J 6 bases, leaving 16 bases between the germline ends. The CDR3 consists of 13 residues. The CDR3 coding sequence is TGTGCCAGCTTTGGGGGGTTTGGTTCTGAAGCTTTCTTT. The encoded protein is CASFGGFGSEAFF.

The V call is TRBV27, the J call TRBJ2-4, with D perhaps matching TRBD2 (5 bases). There are 15 residues in the CDR3. Germline V gives CDR1 MNHEY, CDR2 SMNVEV (reference sequence). V lost 10 bases, J lost 0 bases, and 16 bases lay in between. The CDR3 loop reads CATAGVGEAKNIQYF. CDR3 nucleotide sequence: TGTGCCACTGCCGGGGTAGGAGAAGCCAAAAACATTCAGTACTTC.